This entry describes one T cell receptor (beta chain). This sample was included in a study of blood T cell repertoires in COVID-19. V shed 2 bases and J shed 6 bases, with 17 bases lying between them. Germline assignment: CDR1 SGDLS and CDR2 YYNGEE. The CDR3 is 16 residues long. Method: immunoSEQ multiplex PCR; TCRdb's copy keeps in-frame clones and lacks some. The profile shows around 150,000 clones, roughly 82% of them singletons. Sequenced material: peripheral blood. The TCR was taken from a man between 65 and 80 years old with acute or convalescent COVID-19. The chain couples TRBV9 to TRBJ2-2; D is possibly TRBD2 (5 bases). This CDR3 is CASSVGLRGSPGELFF. The CDR3 DNA is TGTGCCAGCAGCGTGGGTCTTCGCGGGTCGCCCGGGGAGCTGTTTTTT.